The 24 T cell receptor beta chains given below trace back to one sample, sequenced in a study of CD8+CD57+ T cells in acquired aplastic anemia (dated by TCRdb to the late 2010s). Sequenced on an Illumina HiSeq 2000. Genomic DNA served as template for TCR beta VDJ combination and CDR3 sequence profiling. The raw public data were reprocessed by TCRdb itself: fastp quality trimming at Q25, MiXCR clonotype calling, in-frame beta chains only. Entries are consolidated by CDR3 protein sequence, retaining the most common genes and DNA. Present in this sample are fewer than 200,000 distinct CDR3 sequences, roughly 47% of which were seen just once. The ten biggest clones cover 1.1% of the sample. Sequenced input: sorted CD4+, CD8+, or CD8+CD57+ T cells (not recorded which) from PBMCs. These receptors all stem from a human donor in good health.

This clonotype appeared many times. The chain links TRBV7-6 to TRBJ2-7; 10 nucleotides agree with TRBD1. The V gene's germline CDR1 is SGHVS and CDR2 FNYEAQ. The V and J ends lost 5 bases and 1 base, in that order; junction bases with no gene match: 8. CDR3 size: 16 residues. The CDR3 region is CASSPTGQGVSYEQYF. CDR3 nucleotide sequence: TGTGCCAGCAGCCCCACAGGACAGGGGGTGTCCTACGAGCAGTACTTC.

The chain uses TRBV20-1 and TRBJ2-7; D perhaps matches TRBD1 (6 bases). V lost 6 bases, J lost 6 bases, and 30 bases lay in between. The germline gives CDR1 DFQATT, CDR2 SNEGSKA (reference sequence). The CDR3 totals 17 residues. CDR3 protein: CSAIINTGTTALFEQYF. The CDR3 bases are TGCAGTGCCATAATAAACACAGGGACAACGGCTCTTTTCGAGCAGTACTTC.

With respect to this clonotype: Given a much more abundant clone one base away, this may be a read error. The rearrangement links TRBV6-5 to TRBJ1-1, with 9 bases identical to TRBD1. The V gene's germline CDR1 is MNHEY and CDR2 SVGAGI. The CDR3 loop spans 13 amino acids. The CDR3 DNA follows: TGTGCCAGCAGTTACAGGGACAGGGTCCGAGCTTCCTTT. The encoded protein is CASSYRDRVRASF.

The chain carries TRBV9 and TRBJ2-7; 7 bases line up with TRBD1. The CDR3 totals 12 residues. V lost 3 bases and J lost 7; bases outside the gene matches: 4. CDR1 and CDR2 from the germline V gene are SGDLS and YYNGEE. CDR3 nucleotide sequence: TGTGCCAGCAGCGCCACAGGGGTTGAGCAGTACTTC. It specifies CASSATGVEQYF.

This clonotype is a singleton in its sample. The chain combines TRBV29-1 with TRBJ2-2, with 11 bases lining up with TRBD2. After removal of 4 bases from V and 0 bases from J, the junction contained 4 bases not matched to a gene. CDR3 size: 16 residues. Germline assignment: CDR1 SQVTM and CDR2 ANQGSEA. CDR3 protein: CSVAGTSGTNTGELFF. The CDR3 DNA sequence: TGCAGCGTTGCCGGGACTAGCGGTACGAACACCGGGGAGCTGTTTTTT.

This clonotype was counted only a few times. This chain joins TRBV24-1 and TRBJ1-5, with D perhaps TRBD1 (6 bases). The germline CDR1 and CDR2 sequences are KGHDR and SFDVKD. The CDR3 runs 14 residues. The V gene lost 11 bases and the J gene lost 6 bases, with 19 bases spanning the gap. CDR3 nucleotides: TGTGCCAGCCACTCCGGAGTAGGGGGTCAGCCCCAGCATTTT. Its translation is CASHSGVGGQPQHF.

This clonotype was seen at least ten times. The chain employs TRBV7-2 and TRBJ2-7; the match to TRBD2 covers 7 bases. The germline gives CDR1 SGHTA, CDR2 FQGNSA. V lost 2 bases and J lost 3; bases outside the gene matches: 13. This CDR3 contains 17 residues. CDR3 residues: CASSLKSRGISIYEQYF. CDR3 DNA sequence: TGTGCCAGCAGCTTAAAATCGCGGGGGATTTCAATCTACGAGCAGTACTTC.

V is TRBV20-1 and J is TRBJ2-2; D gene uncertain. The CDR3 totals 14 residues. Looked up from germline, CDR1 is DFQATT and CDR2 is SNEGSKA (reference sequence). The ends were cut back, 0 bases at V and 4 bases at J, with 9 bases in the middle. The CDR3 DNA follows: TGCAGTGCTAGAGATAGGCGGATCACCGGGGAGCTGTTTTTT. Translation gives CSARDRRITGELFF.

The genes are TRBV7-8 and TRBJ2-5, with 12 bases that match TRBD1. The CDR3 has 15 residues. V shed 6 bases, J shed 5 bases, and the junction held 7 bases outside the gene matches. Germline V gene sequence: CDR1 SGHVS, CDR2 FQNEAQ. CDR3 protein: CASSEGTGGWETQYF. CDR3 bases: TGTGCCAGCAGTGAGGGGACAGGGGGCTGGGAGACCCAGTACTTC.

The J gene is TRBJ1-6, the V gene TRBV20-1; D is unclear. The V gene's germline CDR1 is DFQATT and CDR2 SNEGSKA (reference sequence). Trimming stripped 4 bases from V and 10 bases from J, with 17 bases between. CDR3 length: 14 amino acids. The CDR3 sequence is CSATRGNGSSPLHF. The CDR3 DNA follows: TGCAGTGCTACACGTGGGAACGGGTCCTCACCCCTCCACTTT.

CDR3 region: CASSQDRLERSGELFF. DNA of the CDR3: TGCGCCAGCAGCCAAGATCGGCTGGAGAGGTCCGGGGAGCTGTTTTTT. The chain joins TRBV4-3 to TRBJ2-2; D is undetermined. Per germline, CDR1 LGHNA and CDR2 YSLEER. CDR3 length: 16 residues. Trimming took off 0 bases at V and 6 bases at J, with 14 bases between the two ends.

This clonotype has a handful of counts. V is TRBV20-1 and J is TRBJ1-1; D unclear. Trimming removed 4 bases at V and 0 bases at J, with 3 bases between. The germline gives CDR1 DFQATT, CDR2 SNEGSKA (reference sequence). CDR3 size: 11 residues. CDR3 sequence (DNA): TGCAGTGCTATAATGAACACTGAAGCTTTCTTT. Translated, it gives CSAIMNTEAFF.

This clonotype showed up many times. The chain couples TRBV20-1 to TRBJ1-1, with TRBD1 matching 8 bases. The CDR3 is 15 amino acids. J gave up 2 bases and V 6 bases, and 11 bases lay outside the gene matches. Germline V CDR1 and CDR2: DFQATT, SNEGSKA (reference sequence). CDR3 nucleotide sequence: TGCAGTGCCAAGGGACAGGACAAGCAAAACACTGAAGCTTTCTTT. It codes for CSAKGQDKQNTEAFF.

This clonotype appeared a few times. It may be a read error: a sequence one base away is much more abundant. V is TRBV2 and J is TRBJ1-1; perhaps TRBD1 as D (5 bases). In germline, CDR1 is SNHLY, CDR2 FYNNEI. The CDR3 totals 13 residues. CDR3 in amino acids: CASSTGRNTDAFF. For the CDR3, the DNA is TGTGCCAGCAGTACAGGTCGGAACACTGATGCTTTCTTT.

This clonotype was seen ten or more times. This chain connects TRBV19 to TRBJ2-3; 9 bases are shared with TRBD1. This CDR3 has 14 amino acids. V shed 8 bases and J 4 bases; nucleotides not matched to a gene: 7. CDR1 and CDR2 from the germline V gene are LNHDA and SQIVND (reference sequence). CDR3 sequence: CASRKTGGPDTQYF. The DNA for the CDR3 is TGTGCCAGTCGAAAAACAGGGGGCCCAGATACGCAGTATTTT.

This clonotype has at least ten counts. The V and J genes are TRBV30 and TRBJ2-7; TRBD1 agrees at 7 bases. Germline V gives CDR1 GTSNPN, CDR2 SVGIG (reference sequence). V shed 1 base and J 6 bases; nucleotides not matched to a gene: 6. The CDR3 has 13 amino acids. CDR3 amino acids: CAWSATGLGEQYF. CDR3 bases: TGTGCCTGGAGTGCGACAGGGTTGGGCGAGCAGTACTTC. The full variable domain, its missing parts supplied by reference TRBV30 and TRBJ2-7, is SQTIHQWPATLVQPVGSPLSLECTVEGTSNPNLYWYRQAAGRGLQLLFYSVGIGQISSEVPQNLSASRPQDRQFILSSKKLLLSDSGFYLCAWSATGLGEQYFGPGTRLTVT.

The chain joins TRBV19 to TRBJ1-2; D is possibly TRBD1 (5 bases). The ends were cut back, 5 bases at V and 2 bases at J, with 9 bases in the middle. CDR1 is LNHDA and CDR2 is SQIVND in the germline V gene (reference sequence). This CDR3 region has 13 residues. The CDR3 coding sequence is TGTGCCAGTAGTTTTCCAGGGAACTATGGCTACACCTTC. Its translation is CASSFPGNYGYTF.

The chain couples TRBV20-1 to TRBJ2-1; 11 bases map to TRBD2. Germline V gene data show CDR1 as DFQATT and CDR2 as SNEGSKA (reference sequence). The J segment lost 9 bases and the V segment lost 4 bases, leaving 14 bases of the junction unmatched. The CDR3 runs to 16 residues. The CDR3 nucleotides are TGCAGTGCTATACTTAGCGGGAGGGCCTACGGGGGTGAGCAGTTCTTC. As protein: CSAILSGRAYGGEQFF.

This clonotype was seen at least ten times. As DNA, the CDR3 is TGCGCCAGCAGCTTGGGGGACAGGGGGCGTAACACTGAAGCTTTCTTT. Translating gives CASSLGDRGRNTEAFF. The chain has TRBV5-1 and TRBJ1-1; TRBD1 agrees at 12 bases. The CDR3 length is 16 residues. V gave up 0 bases and J gave up 2 bases; unmatched junction bases: 2. Germline assignment: CDR1 SGHRS and CDR2 YFSETQ.

There are many counts of this clonotype. V and J are TRBV3-1 and TRBJ1-2; D is unclear. Trimming shortened V by 2 bases and J by 9 bases, and 16 bases separated the two germline ends. Germline CDR1 reads LGHDT; CDR2 reads YNNKEL (reference sequence). The CDR3 runs to 14 residues. CDR3 DNA: TGTGCCAGCAGCCAACAATACCGGGATGGGAGCTACACCTTC. It yields the protein CASSQQYRDGSYTF.

This clonotype was recorded at least ten times. The chain links TRBV20-1 to TRBJ2-3, with D maybe TRBD2 (6 bases). Germline V gives CDR1 DFQATT, CDR2 SNEGSKA (reference sequence). The V and J ends lost 8 bases and 1 base respectively, with 16 bases between them. The CDR3 sequence is 14 residues long. The CDR3 nucleotides read TGCAGTTCCCTCGGCGGGGAAGGCACAGATACGCAGTATTTT. Its translation is CSSLGGEGTDTQYF.

This clonotype showed up many times. The CDR3 reads CASRLGLDSNQPQHF. The CDR3 nucleotides read TGTGCCAGCAGATTGGGACTGGATAGCAATCAGCCCCAGCATTTT. The genes are TRBV6-1 and TRBJ1-5; D is perhaps TRBD1 (5 bases). Trimming cost V 6 bases and J 0 bases, with 12 bases left between them. Germline V gene sequence: CDR1 MNHNS, CDR2 SASEGT. The CDR3 runs to 15 residues.

The chain employs TRBV29-1 and TRBJ1-1, with unresolved D. V lost 5 bases to trimming and J lost 4 bases, with 8 bases between them. This CDR3 is 11 amino acids long. CDR1 and CDR2 from the germline V gene are SQVTM and ANQGSEA. The CDR3, as DNA: TGCAGCGTTTCGAGTGTCACTGAAGCTTTCTTT. Protein product: CSVSSVTEAFF. Looking up the rest from reference TRBV29-1 and TRBJ1-1 gives the full variable domain: SAVISQKPSRDICQRGTSLTIQCQVDSQVTMMFWYRQQPGQSLTLIATANQGSEATYESGFVIDKFPISRPNLTFSTLTVSNMSPEDSSIYLCSVSSVTEAFFGQGTRLTVV.

V and J are TRBV9 and TRBJ2-5; 10 nucleotides agree with TRBD1. V was clipped by 4 bases and J by 4 bases; unmatched bases: 4. Germline CDR1 SGDLS, CDR2 YYNGEE. The CDR3 extends over 14 amino acids. The CDR3 spells CASSPRTGGETQYF. CDR3 DNA sequence: TGTGCCAGCAGCCCAAGGACAGGGGGAGAGACCCAGTACTTC.